A selection of T cell receptor beta chains follows, all from one sample in a study of T cell changes during pregnancy in multiple sclerosis. Profiled with immunoSEQ multiplex PCR; TCRdb holds only in-frame clones, not every one. The sample includes tens of thousands of clones, about 94% of them seen just once. Sequences were derived from peripheral blood, sampled in the second trimester of pregnancy. Receptor source: a female donor in good health, enrolled as a control in a pregnancy study. Both conserved end residues are part of each CDR3. The order of the fields is J gene, D gene, clone size, V gene, CDR3 protein, CDR3 DNA. D genes are given only for firm matches. Size values are once, few and many counts, or a class for expanded clones, and some rows have none.

TRBJ2-3	TRBD2	.	TRBV2	CATLAGGMMATDTQYF	TGTGCCACACTAGCGGGAGGGATGATGGCGACAGATACGCAGTATTTT
TRBJ2-1	.	.	TRBV7-9	CASSLRAAYNEQFF	TGTGCCAGCAGCCTGAGGGCCGCCTACAATGAGCAGTTCTTC
TRBJ2-3	TRBD2	.	TRBV5-1	CASSLGTSGSNTDTQYF	TGCGCCAGCAGCTTGGGGACTAGCGGGTCGAACACAGATACGCAGTATTTT
TRBJ2-3	TRBD2	.	TRBV4-1	CASSQVKLAVGTDTQYF	TGCGCCAGCAGCCAAGTAAAACTAGCGGTTGGCACAGATACGCAGTATTTT
TRBJ2-7	TRBD1	.	TRBV28	CASSLRAGGFYEQYF	TGTGCCAGCAGTTTGAGGGCAGGGGGATTCTACGAGCAGTACTTC
TRBJ1-1	TRBD1	.	TRBV4-1	CASSQDWTGIMVAFF	TGCGCCAGCAGCCAAGATTGGACAGGAATTATGGTGGCTTTCTTT
TRBJ2-5	TRBD1	.	TRBV9	CASSVDPPGTGQETQYF	TGTGCCAGCAGCGTAGACCCCCCCGGGACAGGACAAGAGACCCAGTACTTC
TRBJ2-5	.	.	TRBV21-1	CASSKRSGQGGETQYF	TGTGCCAGCAGCAAAAGGAGCGGGCAGGGAGGAGAGACCCAGTACTTC
TRBJ1-4	TRBD1	.	TRBV28	CASSWTGGQTNEKLFF	TGTGCCAGCAGTTGGACAGGGGGCCAAACTAATGAAAAACTGTTTTTT
TRBJ1-1	.	.	TRBV5-1	CASSEQGFGDTEAFF	TGCGCCAGCAGCGAACAGGGTTTTGGGGACACTGAAGCTTTCTTT
TRBJ2-7	.	.	TRBV28	CASSLGGASYEQYF	TGTGCCAGCAGCCTTGGAGGGGCCTCCTACGAGCAGTACTTC
TRBJ2-6	TRBD1	once	TRBV30	CAWRGLDRGSGGANVLTF	TGTGCCTGGAGGGGTTTAGACAGGGGGAGTGGGGGGGCCAACGTCCTGACTTTC
TRBJ2-1	TRBD2	.	TRBV9	CASSAHPGTSVHEQFF	TGTGCCAGCAGCGCCCACCCCGGGACTAGCGTCCATGAGCAGTTCTTC
TRBJ2-3	.	.	TRBV5-1	CASSADSLTDTQYF	TGCGCCAGCAGCGCGGACAGTCTCACAGATACGCAGTATTTT
TRBJ2-2	.	.	TRBV27	CASGGDLIRKAAGELFF	TGTGCCAGCGGCGGGGATCTCATTAGGAAGGCGGCCGGGGAGCTGTTTTTT
TRBJ2-2	.	.	TRBV19	CASSSGQFTGELFF	.
TRBJ2-7	TRBD2	.	TRBV5-4	CASSFTGGRNEQYF	TGTGCCAGCAGCTTTACGGGAGGGCGGAACGAGCAGTACTTC
TRBJ2-3	TRBD1	.	TRBV15	CATSTLGTGGTDTQYF	TGTGCCACCAGCACCCTAGGGACAGGGGGCACAGATACGCAGTATTTT
TRBJ2-2	.	.	TRBV7-2	CASSFRQNTGELFF	TGTGCCAGCAGCTTCCGACAGAACACCGGGGAGCTGTTTTTT
TRBJ1-1	TRBD1	.	TRBV19	CATSGQGATEAFF	TGTGCCACTTCGGGACAGGGGGCCACTGAAGCTTTCTTT
TRBJ2-3	TRBD2	.	TRBV6-4	CASAWTSGMATDTQYF	TGTGCCAGCGCGTGGACTAGCGGGATGGCCACAGATACGCAGTATTTT
TRBJ2-7	TRBD2	.	TRBV29-1	CSVSGTSGATYEQYF	TGCAGCGTTTCCGGGACTAGCGGGGCAACCTACGAGCAGTACTTC
TRBJ2-7	.	.	TRBV4-2	CASSLEEGEGYEQYF	TGTGCCAGCAGCTTAGAGGAGGGAGAAGGGTACGAGCAGTACTTC
TRBJ1-2	.	.	TRBV28	CASRGSGGEFLGGYTF	TGTGCCAGCAGGGGATCGGGGGGGGAATTTTTAGGTGGCTACACCTTC
TRBJ2-1	TRBD1	.	TRBV27	CASSLSRGTGVGDEQFF	TGTGCCAGCAGTTTATCGAGAGGGACAGGGGTTGGCGATGAGCAGTTCTTC
TRBJ2-7	.	.	TRBV2	CASSEDSSYEQYF	TGTGCCAGCAGTGAGGACAGTTCCTACGAGCAGTACTTC
TRBJ2-5	.	.	TRBV5-8	CASSLELEETQYF	TGTGCCAGCAGCTTGGAACTTGAAGAGACCCAGTACTTC
TRBJ2-1	.	.	TRBV28	CASRKGQNYNEQFF	TGTGCCAGCAGGAAGGGGCAAAACTACAATGAGCAGTTCTTC
TRBJ2-3	.	once	TRBV7-5	CVRSPLHVCGRFCQKVDTQYF	TGTGTCAGAAGCCCATTACACGTCTGCGGGAGATTTTGTCAAAAGGTAGATACGCAGTATTTT
TRBJ1-1	.	.	TRBV28	CASTSGNTEAFF	TGTGCCAGCACTTCGGGAAACACTGAAGCTTTCTTT
TRBJ2-1	TRBD2	.	TRBV5-1	CASSLDSGRANEQFF	TGCGCCAGCAGCTTGGATAGCGGGAGGGCCAATGAGCAGTTCTTC
TRBJ2-1	.	.	TRBV28	CASRAETQGFNREQFF	TGTGCCAGCAGGGCCGAGACACAGGGTTTCAACCGAGAGCAGTTCTTC
TRBJ1-4	TRBD1	.	TRBV6-6	CASSYGTGDEKLFF	TGTGCCAGCAGTTACGGGACAGGGGATGAAAAACTGTTTTTT
TRBJ1-1	.	.	TRBV6-5	CASSLGSNTEAFF	TGTGCCAGCAGTTTGGGGAGTAACACTGAAGCTTTCTTT
TRBJ2-1	TRBD2	few	TRBV6-4	CASSDREDEQFF	TGTGCCAGCAGTGACCGGGAGGATGAGCAGTTCTTC
TRBJ1-6	TRBD1	.	TRBV2	CASSEASTGVGSPLHF	TGTGCCAGCAGTGAAGCGTCTACAGGGGTCGGGTCACCCCTCCACTTT
TRBJ1-4	.	.	TRBV9	CASSVAGGPRATNEKLFF	TGTGCCAGCAGCGTAGCTGGAGGTCCCCGGGCAACTAATGAAAAACTGTTTTTT
TRBJ2-7	TRBD2	.	TRBV27	CASTPGVLAASYEQYF	TGTGCCAGCACCCCGGGGGTACTAGCGGCCTCCTACGAGCAGTACTTC
TRBJ2-7	.	once	TRBV6-5	CASPLYEQYF	TGTGCCAGCCCCCTATACGAGCAGTACTTC
TRBJ2-7	.	.	TRBV29-1	CSVEGDNRYEQYF	TGCAGCGTTGAAGGAGACAACCGCTACGAGCAGTACTTC
TRBJ2-3	TRBD1	.	TRBV5-1	CASSSGQGYTDTQYF	TGCGCCAGCAGCTCGGGACAGGGGTACACAGATACGCAGTATTTT
TRBJ2-5	.	.	TRBV28	CASSTLTQVGETQYF	TGTGCCAGCAGTACCCTTACTCAGGTTGGAGAGACCCAGTACTTC
TRBJ2-7	TRBD2	.	TRBV10-3	CAITPGQGLAGGSSYEQYF	TGTGCCATCACCCCGGGACAAGGACTAGCGGGAGGTAGCTCCTACGAGCAGTACTTC